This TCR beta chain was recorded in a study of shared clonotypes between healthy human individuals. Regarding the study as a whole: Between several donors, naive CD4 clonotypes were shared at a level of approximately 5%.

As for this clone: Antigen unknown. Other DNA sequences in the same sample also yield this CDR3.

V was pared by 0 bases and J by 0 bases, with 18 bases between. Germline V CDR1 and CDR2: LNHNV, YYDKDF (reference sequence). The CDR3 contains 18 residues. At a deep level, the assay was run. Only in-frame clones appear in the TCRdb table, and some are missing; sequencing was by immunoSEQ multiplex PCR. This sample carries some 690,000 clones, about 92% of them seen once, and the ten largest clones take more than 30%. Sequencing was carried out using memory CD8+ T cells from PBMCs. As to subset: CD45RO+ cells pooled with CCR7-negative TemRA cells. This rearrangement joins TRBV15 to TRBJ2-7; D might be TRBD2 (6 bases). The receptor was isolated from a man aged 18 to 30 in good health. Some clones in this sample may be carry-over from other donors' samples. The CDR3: CATSRDPHWAGSSYEQYF. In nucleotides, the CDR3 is TGTGCCACCAGCAGAGATCCGCACTGGGCGGGAAGCTCCTACGAGCAGTACTTC.